Sequencing of this TCR beta chain was carried out in a study of tissue T cells after allogeneic stem cell transplantation. The time point is: mouse harvest day 14 after allogeneic transplant. The graft held 10^6 splenic CD5+ T cells and 10^7 T-cell-depleted bone marrow cells. Mice had MHC-mismatched B6 into BALB/c GVHD, sampled day 7 or 14. This clone is categorized as large. What it recognizes is unknown. The genes and germline here are from mouse. The read terminates 1 residue ahead of where the CDR3 ends, so the germline J gene completes it. Study observations and caveats: Blood and spleen captured only part of the tissue TCR repertoire. Anatomically similar tissues had similar TCR repertoires within each patient.

The CDR3 is made up of 13 amino acids. V lost 3 bases and J lost 4, with 8 bases in between. Germline V lookup: CDR1 LGHNA, CDR2 YSYQKL. Survey-depth TCRbeta CDR3 sequencing reported V/J genes and productive frequencies. Some clones are missing from TCRdb's copy, which holds only in-frame ones; the method was immunoSEQ multiplex PCR. Of 1,500 to 2,000 clones listed, 45% are singletons. The sequenced material came from spleen. The J gene is TRBJ2-5, the V gene TRBV2; the D gene is possibly TRBD1 (5 bases). This clonotype was sampled from a female BALB/c mouse given C57BL/6 T cells with graft-versus-host disease after an allogeneic hematopoietic cell transplant. CDR3 amino acids: CASSHGQEDTQYF. The sequenced part of the CDR3 DNA is TGTGCCAGCAGCCACGGACAAGAAGACACCCAGTAC.